This T cell receptor (beta chain) emerged from a study of blood T cell repertoires in COVID-19 (dated by TCRdb to the early 2020s). Context from the whole study: Collaborator samples came from the United States, Italy and Spain and covered acute and convalescent phases of COVID-19. A de-identified subject ID, COVID-19 status, age in years and sex were almost always included in the sample metadata. Deeply sampled blood TCRbeta repertoires from subjects exposed to, actively infected with, or recovered from COVID-19 were included in the dataset. The repertoires were released in a freely available public database meant as a resource for research on the immune response to SARS-CoV-2. The samples were drawn from the first 160 participants of the ongoing ImmuneRACE study and from under 1,500 subjects provided by 6 global collaborators. The prospective study material was composed of cDNA or gDNA derived from T cells, B-cell-depleted T cells, or PBMCs. Where available, HLA class I and class II types were taken from metadata supplied by the sample provider and were not determined by assay-based typing. Broad study findings and their caveats: The amount of clinical and demographic metadata varied by source and participant and was provided uncurated.

One collaborating source in Seattle enrolled patients while the patients were actively infected and followed the patients over time throughout the course of disease. Collaborating institutions collected whole blood in K2EDTA tubes following their own protocols. For TCRbeta analysis, collaborator samples were shipped as frozen whole blood, as isolated PBMCs, or as DNA extracted from either sample type. Regarding this clone: Its antigen remains undetermined. Base qualities are missing; no much larger clone stands one base away.

TCRbeta CDR3 regions were amplified from genomic DNA by means of the immunoSEQ Assay, a bias-controlled multiplex PCR. Per the source publication's procedure: The number of nucleated cells in each sample was estimated from the amplification of reference gene primers within the assay. To quantify the absolute abundance of each unique TCRbeta CDR3 rearrangement, sequence reads were collapsed and filtered. Productive Simpson clonality was computed per sample as the square root of Simpson's diversity index over productive rearrangements. The immuneACCESS repertoire file appears here via TCRdb, limited to in-frame rearrangements. These files lack a portion of the clones; in checked studies, under half of the deficit traces to unresolved V genes, and the cause of the others is not known. That table furnishes V, J and clone size, whereas the DNA furnished D and trimming. The sample yields a few hundred thousand clones; nearly 90% were counted once. The leading ten clones occupy about 2% of the sample.

Its CDR3 holds 14 amino acids, cysteine through phenylalanine. CDR3 DNA is the only sequence kept; it has 42 bases, read in frame from the first base. Via the germline V gene, CDR1 is SGHTA and CDR2 FQGNSA. V drops 4 bases and J drops 2 bases, leaving 11 bases in between. The chain is made from TRBV7-2 and TRBJ1-1; D gene: possibly TRBD1, on 5 matching bases. The sequenced material came from peripheral blood. This clonotype was obtained from a woman in her fifties or sixties with COVID-19, enrolled during active disease. The CDR3 region: CASSWGPFNTEAFF. The DNA reads TGTGCCAGCAGCTGGGGCCCCTTTAACACTGAAGCTTTCTTT. Joined to the reference TRBV7-2 and TRBJ1-1 proteins, this CDR3 gives the full variable domain: GAGVSQSPSNKVTEKGKDVELRCDPISGHTALYWYRQSLGQGLEFLIYFQGNSAPDKSGLPSDRFSAERTGGSVSTLTIQRTQQEDSAVYLCASSWGPFNTEAFFGQGTRLTVV.